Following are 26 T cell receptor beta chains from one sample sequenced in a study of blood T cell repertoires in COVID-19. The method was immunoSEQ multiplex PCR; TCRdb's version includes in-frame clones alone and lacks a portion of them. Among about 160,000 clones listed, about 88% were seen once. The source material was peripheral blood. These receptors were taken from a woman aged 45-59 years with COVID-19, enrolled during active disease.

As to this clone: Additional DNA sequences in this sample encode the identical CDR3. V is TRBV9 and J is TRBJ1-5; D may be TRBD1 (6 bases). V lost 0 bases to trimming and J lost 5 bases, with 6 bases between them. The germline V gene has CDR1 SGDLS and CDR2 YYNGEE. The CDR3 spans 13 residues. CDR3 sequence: CASSVEGDQPQHF. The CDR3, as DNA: TGTGCCAGCAGCGTAGAGGGGGATCAGCCCCAGCATTTT.

The CDR3 sequence is CASSIRVPRKETQYF. CDR3 nucleotide sequence: TGTGCCAGCAGCATTCGGGTACCGAGGAAGGAGACCCAGTACTTC. V is TRBV5-6 and J is TRBJ2-5; the D is unclear. Germline values: CDR1 SGHDT, CDR2 YYEEEE. The CDR3 contains 15 residues. Trimming stripped 4 bases from V and 5 bases from J, with 18 bases between.

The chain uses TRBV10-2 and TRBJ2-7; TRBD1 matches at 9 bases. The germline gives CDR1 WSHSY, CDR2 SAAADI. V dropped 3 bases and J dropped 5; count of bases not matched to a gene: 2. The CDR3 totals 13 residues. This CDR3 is CASSERDRDEQYF. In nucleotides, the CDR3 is TGCGCCAGCAGTGAAAGGGACAGGGACGAGCAGTACTTC.

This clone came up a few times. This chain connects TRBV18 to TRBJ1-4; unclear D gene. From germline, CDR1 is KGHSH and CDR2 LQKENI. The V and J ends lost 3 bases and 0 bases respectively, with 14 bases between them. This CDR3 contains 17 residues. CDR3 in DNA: TGTGCCAGCTCACCTAACGGCGGCGGTGCAACTAATGAAAAACTGTTTTTT. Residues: CASSPNGGGATNEKLFF.

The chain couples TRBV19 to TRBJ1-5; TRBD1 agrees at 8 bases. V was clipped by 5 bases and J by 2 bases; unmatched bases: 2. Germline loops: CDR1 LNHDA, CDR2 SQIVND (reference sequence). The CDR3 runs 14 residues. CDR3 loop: CASSQGAGNQPQHF. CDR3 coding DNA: TGTGCCAGTAGTCAGGGGGCCGGCAATCAGCCCCAGCATTTT.

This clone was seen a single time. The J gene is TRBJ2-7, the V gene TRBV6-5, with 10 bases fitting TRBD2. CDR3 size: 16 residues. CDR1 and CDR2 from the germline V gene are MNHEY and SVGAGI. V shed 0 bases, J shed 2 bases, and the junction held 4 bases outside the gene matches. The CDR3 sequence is CASSYSASGGPYEQYF. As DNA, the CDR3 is TGTGCCAGCAGTTACTCAGCTAGCGGGGGACCCTACGAGCAGTACTTC.

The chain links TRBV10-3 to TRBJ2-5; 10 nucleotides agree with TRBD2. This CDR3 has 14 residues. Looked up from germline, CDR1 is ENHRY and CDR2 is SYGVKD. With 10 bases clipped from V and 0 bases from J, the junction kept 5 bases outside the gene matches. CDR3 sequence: CATSLAGHQETQYF. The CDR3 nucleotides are TGTGCCACCTCACTAGCGGGGCACCAAGAGACCCAGTACTTC.

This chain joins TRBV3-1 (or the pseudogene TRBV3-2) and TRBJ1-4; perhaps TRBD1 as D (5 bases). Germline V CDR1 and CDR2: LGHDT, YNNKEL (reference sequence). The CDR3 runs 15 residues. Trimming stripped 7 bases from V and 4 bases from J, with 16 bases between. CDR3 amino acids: CASTPRGLGNEKLFF. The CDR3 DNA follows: TGTGCCAGCACCCCTCGGGGGTTGGGTAATGAAAAACTGTTTTTT.

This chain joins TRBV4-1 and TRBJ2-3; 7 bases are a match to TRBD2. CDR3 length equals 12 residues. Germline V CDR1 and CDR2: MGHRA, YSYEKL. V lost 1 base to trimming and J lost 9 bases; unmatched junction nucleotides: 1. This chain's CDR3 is CASSQAGGTQYF. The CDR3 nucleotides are TGCGCCAGCAGCCAAGCCGGGGGGACGCAGTATTTT.

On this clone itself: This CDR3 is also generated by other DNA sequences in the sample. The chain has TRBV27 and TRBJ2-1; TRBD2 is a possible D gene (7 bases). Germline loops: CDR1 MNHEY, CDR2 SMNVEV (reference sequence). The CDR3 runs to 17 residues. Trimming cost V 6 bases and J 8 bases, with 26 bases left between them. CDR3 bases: TGTGCCAGCAGGGGGGGAGGGGGGCGTCCCCTTGGGGATGAGCAGTTCTTC. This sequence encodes CASRGGGGRPLGDEQFF.

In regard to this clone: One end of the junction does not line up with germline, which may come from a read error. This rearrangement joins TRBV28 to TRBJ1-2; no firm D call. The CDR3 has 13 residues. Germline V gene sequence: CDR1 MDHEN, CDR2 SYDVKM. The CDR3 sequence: CVSSLTNIGGYTF. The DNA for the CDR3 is TGTGTCAGCAGTTTGACTAACATCGGTGGCTACACCTTC.

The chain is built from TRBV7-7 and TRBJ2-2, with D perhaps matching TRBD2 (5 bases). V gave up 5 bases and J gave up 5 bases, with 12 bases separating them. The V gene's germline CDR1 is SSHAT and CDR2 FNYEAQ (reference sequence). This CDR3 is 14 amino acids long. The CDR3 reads CASSPGSGTGELFF. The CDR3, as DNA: TGTGCCAGCAGCCCAGGTTCGGGGACCGGGGAGCTGTTTTTT. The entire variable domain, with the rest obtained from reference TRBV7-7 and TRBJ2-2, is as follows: GAGVSQSPRYKVTKRGQDVTLRCDPISSHATLYWYQQALGQGPEFLTYFNYEAQPDKSGLPSDRFSAERPEGSISTLTIQRTEQRDSAMYRCASSPGSGTGELFFGEGSRLTVL.

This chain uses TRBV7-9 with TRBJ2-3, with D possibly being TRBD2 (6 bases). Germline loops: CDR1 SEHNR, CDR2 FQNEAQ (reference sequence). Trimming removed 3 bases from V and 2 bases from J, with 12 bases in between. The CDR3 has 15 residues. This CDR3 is CASSFLSGVTDTQYF. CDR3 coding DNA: TGTGCCAGCAGCTTCCTTAGCGGTGTCACAGATACGCAGTATTTT. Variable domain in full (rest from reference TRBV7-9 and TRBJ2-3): DTGVSQNPRHKITKRGQNVTFRCDPISEHNRLYWYRQTLGQGPEFLTYFQNEAQLEKSRLLSDRFSAERPKGSFSTLEIQRTEQGDSAMYLCASSFLSGVTDTQYFGPGTRLTVL.

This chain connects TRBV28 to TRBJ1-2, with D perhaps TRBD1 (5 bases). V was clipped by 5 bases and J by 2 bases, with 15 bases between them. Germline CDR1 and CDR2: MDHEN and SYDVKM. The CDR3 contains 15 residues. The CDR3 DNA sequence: TGTGCCAGCAGTCCACTGGGGGGGAACAACTATGGCTACACCTTC. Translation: CASSPLGGNNYGYTF.

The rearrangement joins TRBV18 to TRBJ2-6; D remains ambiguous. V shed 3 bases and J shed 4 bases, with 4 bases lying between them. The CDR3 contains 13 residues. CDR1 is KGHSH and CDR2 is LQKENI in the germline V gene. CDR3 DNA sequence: TGTGCCAGCTCACCCCCAGGGGCCAACGTCCTGACTTTC. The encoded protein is CASSPPGANVLTF.

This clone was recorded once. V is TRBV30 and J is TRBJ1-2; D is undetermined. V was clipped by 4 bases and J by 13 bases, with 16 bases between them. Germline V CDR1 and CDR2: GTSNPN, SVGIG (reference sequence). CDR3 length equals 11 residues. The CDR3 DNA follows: TGTGCCTGGATAGGTCTGGAGTGGGTCACCTTC. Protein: CAWIGLEWVTF.

For the CDR3, the DNA is TGTGCCAGCAGCGCAGCCTACGAGCAGTACTTC. It yields the protein CASSAAYEQYF. The chain recombines TRBV7-9 with TRBJ2-7, with D uncertain. V was pared by 5 bases and J by 2 bases, with 4 bases between. This CDR3 contains 11 residues. CDR1 and CDR2 from the germline V gene are SEHNR and FQNEAQ (reference sequence).

The CDR3 loop is CATSDLATSPLRGEQFF. CDR3 nucleotide sequence: TGTGCCACCAGTGATCTTGCGACAAGCCCCTTAAGGGGTGAGCAGTTCTTC. This rearrangement joins TRBV24-1 to TRBJ2-1; D is perhaps TRBD1 (5 bases). Deletions cut 3 bases from V and 9 bases from J, with 23 bases between. The CDR3 extends over 17 amino acids. Germline V gives CDR1 KGHDR, CDR2 SFDVKD.

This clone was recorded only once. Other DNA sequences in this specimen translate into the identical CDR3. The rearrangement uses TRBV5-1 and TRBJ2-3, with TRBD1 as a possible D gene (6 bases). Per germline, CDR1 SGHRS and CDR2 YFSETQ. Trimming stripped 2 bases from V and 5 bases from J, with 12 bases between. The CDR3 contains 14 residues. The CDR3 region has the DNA TGCGCCAGCAGCTTCTCAGGGGACGGAGATACGCAGTATTTT. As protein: CASSFSGDGDTQYF.

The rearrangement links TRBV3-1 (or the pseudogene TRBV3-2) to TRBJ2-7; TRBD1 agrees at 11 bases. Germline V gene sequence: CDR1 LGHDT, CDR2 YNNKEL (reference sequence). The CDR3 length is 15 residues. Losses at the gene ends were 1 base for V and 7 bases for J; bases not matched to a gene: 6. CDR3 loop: CASSQGGQGAQEQYF. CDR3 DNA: TGTGCCAGCAGCCAAGGAGGACAGGGGGCGCAAGAGCAGTACTTC.

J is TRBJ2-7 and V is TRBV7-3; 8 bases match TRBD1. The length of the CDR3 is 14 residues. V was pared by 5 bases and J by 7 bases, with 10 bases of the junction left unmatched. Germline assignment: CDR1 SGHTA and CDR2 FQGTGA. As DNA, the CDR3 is TGTGCCAGCAGCGTCGATCAGGGGGCGAGGGAGCAGTACTTC. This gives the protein CASSVDQGAREQYF.

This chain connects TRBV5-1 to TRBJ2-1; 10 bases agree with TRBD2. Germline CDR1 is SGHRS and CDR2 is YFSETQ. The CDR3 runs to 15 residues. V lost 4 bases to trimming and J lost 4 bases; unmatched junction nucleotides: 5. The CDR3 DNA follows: TGCGCCAGCAGCCAAACTAGCGGGACTTACAATGAGCAGTTCTTC. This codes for CASSQTSGTYNEQFF.

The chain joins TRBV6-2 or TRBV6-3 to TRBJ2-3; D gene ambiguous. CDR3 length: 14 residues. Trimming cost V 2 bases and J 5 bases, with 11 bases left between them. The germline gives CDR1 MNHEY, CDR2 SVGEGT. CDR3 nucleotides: TGTGCCAGCAGTTACGGCCCGAACCGAGATACGCAGTATTTT. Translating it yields CASSYGPNRDTQYF.

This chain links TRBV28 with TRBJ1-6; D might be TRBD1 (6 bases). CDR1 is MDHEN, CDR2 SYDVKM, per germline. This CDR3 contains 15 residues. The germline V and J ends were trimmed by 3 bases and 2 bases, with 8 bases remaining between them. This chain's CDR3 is CASSLGGPYNSPLHF. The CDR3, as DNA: TGTGCCAGCAGTTTGGGGGGGCCCTATAATTCACCCCTCCACTTT. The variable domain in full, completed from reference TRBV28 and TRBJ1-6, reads DVKVTQSSRYLVKRTGEKVFLECVQDMDHENMFWYRQDPGLGLRLIYFSYDVKMKEKGDIPEGYSVSREKKERFSLILESASTNQTSMYLCASSLGGPYNSPLHFGNGTRLTVT.

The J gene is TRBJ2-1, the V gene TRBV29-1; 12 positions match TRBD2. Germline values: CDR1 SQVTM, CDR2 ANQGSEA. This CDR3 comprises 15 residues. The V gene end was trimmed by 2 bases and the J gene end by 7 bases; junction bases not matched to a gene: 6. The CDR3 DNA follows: TGCAGCGTTGAACCCGGACTAGCGGGGTTAAATGAGCAGTTCTTC. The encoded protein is CSVEPGLAGLNEQFF.

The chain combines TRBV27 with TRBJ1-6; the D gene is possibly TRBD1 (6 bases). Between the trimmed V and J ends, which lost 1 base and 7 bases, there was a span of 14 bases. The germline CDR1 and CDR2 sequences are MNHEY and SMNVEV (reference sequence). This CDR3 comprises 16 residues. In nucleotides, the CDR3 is TGTGCCAGCAGTTTATTTGCCGGGACACCGAATTCACCCCTCCACTTT. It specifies CASSLFAGTPNSPLHF.